A single sample gave rise to the 17 T cell receptor beta chains below, sequenced in a study of CD8 T cells in Susac syndrome. Random hexamers were used to reverse transcribe 0.5 to 1 ug of RNA. TCRdb called the immunoSEQ multiplex PCR reads again in MiXCR, with one record for every CDR3 protein. The data contain around 170,000 distinct CDR3 sequences, around 95% of them singletons. The sample taken for sequencing was CD8+ T cells from PBMCs. These TCRs come from a human donor with multiple sclerosis.

The rearrangement links TRBV6-5 to TRBJ2-2; D is possibly TRBD1 or TRBD2 (5 bases each). Deletions cut 2 bases from V and 3 bases from J, with 10 bases between. Germline lookup yields CDR1 MNHEY and CDR2 SVGAGI. CDR3 length: 15 amino acids. The CDR3 region has the DNA TGTGCCAGCAGTTACATTGGGGGAGACACCGGGGAGCTGTTTTTT. Translated, it gives CASSYIGGDTGELFF.

CDR3 bases: TGTGCCAGCAGCCCGGACCCGTACGAGCAGTACTTC. The encoded protein is CASSPDPYEQYF. J is TRBJ2-7 and V is TRBV7-9; D is unclear. CDR3 size: 12 residues. Germline V gene lookup returns CDR1 SEHNR and CDR2 FQNEAQ (reference sequence). The ends were cut back, 5 bases at V and 4 bases at J, with 9 bases in the middle.

The chain uses TRBV10-3 and TRBJ2-5; 12 bases are shared with TRBD2. Germline V lookup: CDR1 ENHRY, CDR2 SYGVKD. V was clipped by 4 bases and J by 0 bases; unmatched bases: 6. The CDR3 covers 17 residues. The CDR3 bases are TGTGCCATCAGTGGGACTAGCGGGGACGAGTACCAAGAGACCCAGTACTTC. It is translated as CAISGTSGDEYQETQYF.

The chain is built from TRBV20-1 and TRBJ2-7; 13 positions agree with TRBD2. Trimming removed 5 bases from V and 2 bases from J; junction bases left unmatched: 3. Germline V gene sequence: CDR1 DFQATT, CDR2 SNEGSKA (reference sequence). This CDR3 is 14 amino acids long. The CDR3 nucleotides read TGCAGTGCTCCACTAGCGGGAGGGCCCTACGAGCAGTACTTC. This translates into CSAPLAGGPYEQYF.

The CDR3 reads CASSVGFDEQFF. The CDR3 coding sequence is TGTGCCAGCAGCGTAGGATTCGATGAGCAGTTCTTC. The chain employs TRBV9 and TRBJ2-1; D uncertain. There are 12 residues in the CDR3. Trimming took off 0 bases at V and 8 bases at J, with 6 bases between the two ends. Germline V gives CDR1 SGDLS, CDR2 YYNGEE.

The rearrangement uses TRBV27 and TRBJ2-3; no firm D call. Germline CDR1 and CDR2: MNHEY and SMNVEV (reference sequence). Between the trimmed V and J ends, which lost 4 bases and 0 bases, there was a span of 11 bases. The CDR3 runs to 15 residues. In DNA form, the CDR3 reads TGTGCCAGCAGTTCCGTTCTTGAAAGCACAGATACGCAGTATTTT. Its translation is CASSSVLESTDTQYF.

This clonotype turned up a few times. The chain is built from TRBV12-3 or TRBV12-4 and TRBJ2-5; the match to TRBD2 covers 10 bases. The CDR3 is made up of 14 amino acids. V was pared by 5 bases and J by 3 bases, with 3 bases of the junction left unmatched. CDR3 amino acids: CASSPLAGEETQYF. The CDR3, as DNA: TGTGCCAGCAGTCCTCTAGCGGGGGAAGAGACCCAGTACTTC.

This clonotype was found once. The CDR3 region has the DNA TGTGCCAGCAGTTCCCCTGACAGGGAGGCTGAAGCTTTCTTT. Translating it yields CASSSPDREAEAFF. The chain employs TRBV28 and TRBJ1-1; 7 bases align to TRBD1. Losses at the gene ends were 4 bases for V and 6 bases for J; bases not matched to a gene: 8. The V gene's germline CDR1 is MDHEN and CDR2 SYDVKM. CDR3 length: 14 amino acids.

The chain employs TRBV28 and TRBJ2-7; D is ambiguous. Per germline, CDR1 MDHEN and CDR2 SYDVKM. The CDR3 spans 13 residues. The V end was cut by 3 bases, the J end by 7 bases, with 13 bases between. The DNA for the CDR3 is TGTGCCAGCAGTTTTACCTACCCAGATGAGCAGTACTTC. Translation: CASSFTYPDEQYF.

The chain recombines TRBV6-1 with TRBJ1-2; 7 bases are a match to TRBD1. The CDR3 spans 14 residues. The V and J ends lost 10 bases and 8 bases, in that order; junction bases with no gene match: 16. Per the germline V gene, CDR1 is MNHNS and CDR2 is SASEGT. The DNA of the CDR3 is TGTGCCACCCTTCCGGGACAGTTGCCTATGGGCTACACCTTC. Translating gives CATLPGQLPMGYTF.

The V call is TRBV9, the J call TRBJ2-1, with 9 nucleotides matching TRBD2. J gave up 6 bases and V 4 bases, and 11 bases lay outside the gene matches. This CDR3 region has 16 residues. Germline CDR1 SGDLS, CDR2 YYNGEE. CDR3 sequence (DNA): TGTGCCAGCAGCCTCCAATCTGCGGGAGGGGGCAATGAGCAGTTCTTC. Protein sequence: CASSLQSAGGGNEQFF.

The V and J genes are TRBV6-4 and TRBJ2-3; 7 nucleotides match TRBD1. The CDR3 sequence is 15 residues long. The germline gives CDR1 MRHNA, CDR2 SNTAGT. The V gene end was trimmed by 4 bases and the J gene end by 2 bases; junction bases not matched to a gene: 6. The CDR3 is CASSAGDSPTDTQYF. The DNA of the CDR3 is TGTGCCAGCAGTGCAGGGGACAGCCCCACAGATACGCAGTATTTT.

V and J are TRBV29-1 and TRBJ1-2, with TRBD1 matching 10 bases. V was pared by 0 bases and J by 3 bases, with 7 bases of the junction left unmatched. This CDR3 spans 16 amino acids. Germline CDR1 and CDR2: SQVTM and ANQGSEA. The CDR3 region has the DNA TGCAGCGTTGAAGATCGCGGGACAGGGGACTACTATGGCTACACCTTC. Its translation is CSVEDRGTGDYYGYTF.

The V gene is TRBV11-2, the J gene TRBJ2-5, with D unresolved. Looked up from germline, CDR1 is SGHAT and CDR2 is FQNNGV. This CDR3 region has 14 residues. V was shortened by 0 bases and J by 3 bases, with 8 bases between the two germline ends. The CDR3 nucleotides are TGTGCCAGCAGCTTAGAAGTCCGGGAAGAGACCCAGTACTTC. Amino acids: CASSLEVREETQYF.

The table lists this clonotype with a count of one. This rearrangement joins TRBV20-1 to TRBJ1-2, with D hard to call. CDR3 length: 11 amino acids. Per germline, CDR1 DFQATT and CDR2 SNEGSKA (reference sequence). The germline V and J ends were trimmed by 5 bases and 6 bases, with 10 bases remaining between them. The CDR3 DNA is TGCAGTGCTTCCAACTGGGATGGCTACACCTTC. Its protein is CSASNWDGYTF.

The gene calls are TRBV9 and TRBJ1-3, with 7 bases lining up with TRBD1. Germline CDR1 SGDLS, CDR2 YYNGEE. V shed 4 bases and J 2 bases; nucleotides not matched to a gene: 9. This CDR3 comprises 16 residues. CDR3 DNA: TGTGCCAGCAGCTCCCGCATTAGGGGGCCTGGAAACACCATATATTTT. This codes for CASSSRIRGPGNTIYF.

The V call is TRBV9, the J call TRBJ2-7, with 10 nucleotides matching TRBD1. Germline CDR1 SGDLS, CDR2 YYNGEE. The trim removed 0 bases at V and 5 bases at J, leaving 5 bases unmatched. This CDR3 region has 15 residues. This chain's CDR3 is CASSVAGTGVHEQYF. The CDR3 DNA sequence: TGTGCCAGCAGCGTAGCCGGGACAGGGGTGCACGAGCAGTACTTC.